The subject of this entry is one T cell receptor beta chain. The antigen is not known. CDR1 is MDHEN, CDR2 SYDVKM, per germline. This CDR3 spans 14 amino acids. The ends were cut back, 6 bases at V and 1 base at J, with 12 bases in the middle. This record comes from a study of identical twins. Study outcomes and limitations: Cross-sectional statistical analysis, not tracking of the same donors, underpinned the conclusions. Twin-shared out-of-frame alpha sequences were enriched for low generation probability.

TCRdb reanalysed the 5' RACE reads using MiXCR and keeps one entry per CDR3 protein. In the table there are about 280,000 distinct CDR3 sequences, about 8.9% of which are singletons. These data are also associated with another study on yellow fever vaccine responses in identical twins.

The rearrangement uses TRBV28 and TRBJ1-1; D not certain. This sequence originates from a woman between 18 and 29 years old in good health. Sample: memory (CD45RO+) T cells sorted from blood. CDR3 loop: CASRRSRGNTEAFF. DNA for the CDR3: TGTGCCAGCAGAAGGTCCCGGGGGAACACTGAAGCTTTCTTT.